This T cell receptor (beta chain) emerged from a study of blood T cell repertoires in COVID-19. J gave up 3 bases and V 10 bases, and 3 bases lay outside the gene matches. The CDR3 covers 13 residues. Germline CDR1 and CDR2: SNHLY and FYNNEI. Repertoires were generated with immunoSEQ multiplex PCR, while TCRdb's copy carries only in-frame clones and drops some. The sample holds around 220,000 clones; around 86% are singletons and the top ten take roughly 4.9%. The rearrangement links TRBV2 to TRBJ2-2, with 9 nucleotides matching TRBD1. Sequencing was performed on peripheral blood. This clonotype originated in a human donor in a cohort sampled during active COVID-19. In DNA, the CDR3 is TGTGCCAAACAGGGGGCAGACACCGGGGAGCTGTTTTTT. Translation gives CAKQGADTGELFF. The full variable domain, with the rest looked up from reference TRBV2 and TRBJ2-2, is EPEVTQTPSHQVTQMGQEVILRCVPISNHLYFYWYRQILGQKVEFLVSFYNNEISEKSEIFDDQFSVERPDGSNFTLKIRSTKLEDSAMYFCAKQGADTGELFFGEGSRLTVL.